Listed below are T cell receptor beta chains from one sample, sequenced in a study of metastatic and nonmetastatic thyroid tumors. TCRdb re-called clones from the PCR reads using MiXCR. Among roughly 90,000 clones listed, about 15% were seen once. What was sequenced was blood. The source of these receptors is a female donor with papillary thyroid cancer or a benign thyroid nodule (not recorded which). Some clones in this sample may be carry-over from other donors' samples. The CDR3 runs from the conserved cysteine through the conserved F or W. The D gene is left open where the match is weak. Clone size is not always given. Where it is, it says once, few, many or a class for expanded clones.

d_gene: -
abundance: -
j_gene: TRBJ1-6
v_gene: TRBV4-2
CDR3aa: CASSHQSVSSYNSHLHF
CDR3nt: TGTGCCAGCAGCCATCAATCCGTAAGCTCCTATAATTCACACCTCCACTTT

d_gene: TRBD1
abundance: many
j_gene: TRBJ1-2
v_gene: TRBV6-5
CDR3aa: CASSPSGTGFFGNYGYTF
CDR3nt: TGTGCCAGCAGCCCCTCCGGGACAGGTTTCTTTGGGAACTATGGCTACACCTTC

d_gene: TRBD1
abundance: many
j_gene: TRBJ1-5
v_gene: TRBV7-8
CDR3aa: CASSLGSGGTDNQPQHF
CDR3nt: TGTGCCAGCAGCTTAGGGTCAGGGGGAACGGACAATCAGCCCCAGCATTTT

d_gene: TRBD2
abundance: -
j_gene: TRBJ2-7
v_gene: TRBV20-1
CDR3aa: CSARLAGAYEQYF
CDR3nt: TGCAGTGCTAGACTAGCGGGGGCCTACGAGCAGTACTTC

d_gene: TRBD2
abundance: -
j_gene: TRBJ2-2
v_gene: TRBV6-1
CDR3aa: CASRTSGSGGELFF
CDR3nt: TGTGCCAGCAGGACTAGCGGGAGTGGCGGGGAGCTGTTTTTT

d_gene: -
abundance: many
j_gene: TRBJ2-7
v_gene: TRBV20-1
CDR3aa: CSASSGTVVSYEQYF
CDR3nt: TGCAGTGCTAGCTCCGGGACTGTAGTCTCCTACGAGCAGTACTTC

d_gene: -
abundance: many
j_gene: TRBJ2-2
v_gene: TRBV5-1
CDR3aa: CASSLVFGFTGELFF
CDR3nt: TGCGCCAGCAGCTTGGTTTTTGGATTCACCGGGGAGCTGTTTTTT

d_gene: TRBD1
abundance: many
j_gene: TRBJ1-1
v_gene: TRBV5-1
CDR3aa: CASSSNRGRGTEAFF
CDR3nt: TGCGCCAGCAGCTCGAACAGGGGGAGAGGGACTGAAGCTTTCTTT

d_gene: -
abundance: -
j_gene: TRBJ2-7
v_gene: TRBV20-1
CDR3aa: CSARHPPSLEMYKQYF
CDR3nt: TGCAGTGCTAGGCACCCGCCCTCACTTGAGATGTACAAGCAGTACTTC

d_gene: -
abundance: many
j_gene: TRBJ2-7
v_gene: TRBV27
CDR3aa: CASSLRPGHSYEQYF
CDR3nt: TGTGCCAGCAGTTTAAGGCCAGGGCACTCCTACGAGCAGTACTTC

d_gene: -
abundance: many
j_gene: TRBJ2-3
v_gene: TRBV5-1
CDR3aa: CASSLVGHLTTDTQYF
CDR3nt: TGCGCCAGCAGCTTGGTAGGACACCTAACCACAGATACGCAGTATTTT

d_gene: -
abundance: -
j_gene: TRBJ2-5
v_gene: TRBV12-3/TRBV12-4
CDR3aa: CASSLAGVETQYF
CDR3nt: TGTGCCAGCAGTTTAGCAGGGGTCGAGACCCAGTACTTC

d_gene: -
abundance: many
j_gene: TRBJ1-2
v_gene: TRBV20-1
CDR3aa: CSARGGLQWGGYTF
CDR3nt: TGCAGTGCTAGAGGGGGACTTCAGTGGGGTGGCTACACCTTC

d_gene: -
abundance: many
j_gene: TRBJ2-7
v_gene: TRBV15
CDR3aa: CATSRDRHQEQYF
CDR3nt: TGTGCCACCAGCAGAGATCGACACCAAGAGCAGTACTTC

d_gene: -
abundance: many
j_gene: TRBJ1-5
v_gene: TRBV9
CDR3aa: CASSVGIGSQPQHF
CDR3nt: TGTGCCAGCAGCGTAGGTATTGGGAGTCAGCCCCAGCATTTT

d_gene: -
abundance: -
j_gene: TRBJ2-7
v_gene: TRBV28
CDR3aa: CAGSLAQNRYEHYF
CDR3nt: TGTGCCGGCAGTTTAGCCCAAAACCGATACGAGCATTACTTC

d_gene: -
abundance: -
j_gene: TRBJ2-5
v_gene: TRBV20-1
CDR3aa: CSAPEETQYF
CDR3nt: TGCAGTGCTCCAGAAGAGACCCAGTACTTC

d_gene: -
abundance: many
j_gene: TRBJ2-1
v_gene: TRBV19
CDR3aa: CASSIDPGANEQFF
CDR3nt: TGTGCCAGTAGTATAGATCCGGGGGCGAATGAGCAGTTCTTC

d_gene: TRBD1
abundance: once
j_gene: TRBJ2-6
v_gene: TRBV20-1
CDR3aa: CSARGRDRCSGANVLTF
CDR3nt: TGCAGTGCTAGAGGCCGGGACAGGTGTTCTGGGGCCAACGTCCTGACTTTC

d_gene: -
abundance: -
j_gene: TRBJ2-7
v_gene: TRBV18
CDR3aa: CASSPRDKRAYEQYF
CDR3nt: TGTGCCAGCTCACCGCGGGACAAAAGGGCCTACGAGCAGTACTTC

d_gene: -
abundance: many
j_gene: TRBJ2-7
v_gene: TRBV30
CDR3aa: CAWSVPRWGSWYEQYF
CDR3nt: TGTGCCTGGAGTGTTCCAAGGTGGGGCTCTTGGTACGAGCAGTACTTC

d_gene: -
abundance: -
j_gene: TRBJ1-6
v_gene: TRBV14
CDR3aa: CASSQEPQGRSPIHF
CDR3nt: TGTGCCAGCAGCCAAGAACCCCAGGGCAGGTCACCCATCCACTTT

d_gene: -
abundance: few
j_gene: TRBJ2-3
v_gene: TRBV21-1
CDR3aa: CASSVGQEPSTLRHTDTQYF
CDR3nt: TGTGCCAGCAGCGTCGGACAGGAACCTTCTACCCTCCGACACACAGATACGCAGTATTTT

d_gene: -
abundance: many
j_gene: TRBJ1-3
v_gene: TRBV6-5
CDR3aa: CASSYVGVAGRAGNTIYF
CDR3nt: TGTGCCAGCAGTTACGTTGGGGTAGCAGGGAGAGCTGGAAACACCATATATTTT

d_gene: -
abundance: many
j_gene: TRBJ1-1
v_gene: TRBV6-1
CDR3aa: CASSSGGTEAFF
CDR3nt: TGTGCCAGCAGCTCCGGAGGCACTGAAGCTTTCTTT

d_gene: -
abundance: few
j_gene: TRBJ1-1
v_gene: TRBV9
CDR3aa: CASSVSSGVGDNPEAFF
CDR3nt: TGTGCCAGCAGCGTTTCTTCAGGGGTGGGGGATAATCCTGAAGCTTTCTTT